The clone carrying this T cell receptor beta chain was seen more than once but under ten times. The data belong to a study of tumor-infiltrating lymphocytes in primary liver carcinoma. Extraction of RNA together with DNA used roughly 19-31 mg of unsorted bulk tissue. Germline V gene sequence: CDR1 SGHNT, CDR2 YYREEE (reference sequence). The CDR3 spans 15 residues. Between the trimmed V and J ends, which lost 3 bases and 1 base, there was a span of 13 bases. TCR beta cDNA was made from 450 to 600 ng total RNA with a constant-region primer. TCR beta libraries came from three nested multiplex PCR rounds using slightly modified ARM-PCR. A C-beta reverse primer was combined with TRBV1-TRBV30 forward primers in the first two PCR rounds, and each round had 10 cycles. TCRdb ran MiXCR on the multiplex PCR reads and lists one entry per CDR3 protein. The sample carries around 120,000 distinct CDR3 sequences, roughly 69% recorded once.

The genes are TRBV5-4 and TRBJ1-1, with TRBD1 as a possible D gene (5 bases). The sequence came from a woman aged 55-70 years with primary liver carcinoma and hepatitis B virus infection. The sample comprised liver tumor tissue from sampling region 1. Subset indicated: tumor region T1, superior pole. CDR3: CASSSGGTENTEAFF. The CDR3 DNA sequence: TGTGCCAGCAGCTCCGGTGGGACGGAGAACACTGAAGCTTTCTTT.